The clone carrying this T cell receptor (beta chain) was picked up many times. A TCRbeta library incorporating unique molecular identifiers was prepared. In TCRdb, the PCR reads were re-called with MiXCR into one record per CDR3 protein. The sample has over 550,000 distinct CDR3 sequences, about 10% seen once; the top ten hold roughly 4%. The data originate from a study of T-cell reconstitution after alpha-beta-depleted transplantation in children. This CDR3 is 17 amino acids long. Germline values: CDR1 MNHEY, CDR2 SVGEGT. The junction had 15 bases not matched to a gene; V was cut back by 8 bases and J by 5 bases.

This chain joins TRBV6-2 or TRBV6-3 and TRBJ2-2; 9 nucleotides match TRBD1. The sample was PBMCs from the stem cell graft donor, taken from the stem cell graft. This TCR came from a human donor who donated a stem cell graft to a child with acute myeloid leukemia. The CDR3 DNA reads as TGTGCCAGCTCACACCGGGACAGGGAGCCGAGGACCGGGGAGCTGTTTTTT. Protein product: CASSHRDREPRTGELFF.